These 6 T cell receptor beta chains were all obtained from the same sample, sequenced in a study of blood T cell repertoires in COVID-19 (TCRdb year 2020). Libraries were constructed by the immunoSEQ multiplex PCR assay. Held by TCRdb, this immuneACCESS table contains in-frame sequences only and omits some clones. Under half of the omission traces to an unresolved V gene where checked; the cause of the rest is unknown. In this sample the table shows about 45,000 clones, under 95% of which occur a single time. The ten largest clones capture 15% to 20% of the sample. The sample comprised peripheral blood. The receptors derive from a man in his 70s with active COVID-19.

The J gene is TRBJ2-1, the V gene TRBV9; 9 bases are shared with TRBD2. V was pared by 0 bases and J by 5 bases, with 3 bases of the junction left unmatched. This CDR3 has 15 amino acids. CDR1 is SGDLS and CDR2 is YYNGEE in the germline V gene. CDR3 nucleotides: TGTGCCAGCAGCGTAGATAGCGGGAGAAACAATGAGCAGTTCTTC. Its translation: CASSVDSGRNNEQFF.

This clone was found a few times. This chain's CDR3 is CASSLSSLQETQYF. The CDR3 coding sequence is TGTGCCAGCAGTTTATCAAGCTTACAAGAGACCCAGTACTTC. V is TRBV28 and J is TRBJ2-5, with D unresolved. Germline V gene sequence: CDR1 MDHEN, CDR2 SYDVKM. V lost 1 base and J lost 2, with 8 bases in between. CDR3 length: 14 residues. Variable domain in full (rest from reference TRBV28 and TRBJ2-5): DVKVTQSSRYLVKRTGEKVFLECVQDMDHENMFWYRQDPGLGLRLIYFSYDVKMKEKGDIPEGYSVSREKKERFSLILESASTNQTSMYLCASSLSSLQETQYFGPGTRLLVL.

The chain has TRBV7-2 and TRBJ2-2; 9 bases agree with TRBD1. J was trimmed by 5 bases and V by 4 bases; bases with no gene match: 5. CDR3 size: 15 residues. Germline CDR1 SGHTA, CDR2 FQGNSA. CDR3 protein: CASSSTGGITGELFF. DNA for the CDR3: TGTGCCAGCAGCTCGACAGGGGGAATTACCGGGGAGCTGTTTTTT.

The CDR3 loop reads CATERGDSLGEQYF. DNA for the CDR3: TGTGCCACCGAGAGAGGGGACTCCCTTGGCGAGCAGTACTTC. The rearrangement uses TRBV6-6 and TRBJ2-7, with TRBD2 as a possible D gene (6 bases). This CDR3 is 14 amino acids long. Trimming shortened V by 10 bases and J by 6 bases, and 22 bases separated the two germline ends. Germline assignment: CDR1 MNHNY and CDR2 SVGAGI (reference sequence).

V and J are TRBV7-9 and TRBJ2-5, with 11 bases fitting TRBD2. J was trimmed by 5 bases and V by 4 bases; bases with no gene match: 6. The CDR3 consists of 15 residues. Germline loops: CDR1 SEHNR, CDR2 FQNEAQ (reference sequence). This CDR3 is CASSSSGRSKETQYF. CDR3 in DNA: TGTGCCAGCAGCTCTAGCGGGAGGTCCAAGGAGACCCAGTACTTC. Variable domain in full (rest from reference TRBV7-9 and TRBJ2-5): DTGVSQNPRHKITKRGQNVTFRCDPISEHNRLYWYRQTLGQGPEFLTYFQNEAQLEKSRLLSDRFSAERPKGSFSTLEIQRTEQGDSAMYLCASSSSGRSKETQYFGPGTRLLVL.

This rearrangement joins TRBV7-9 to TRBJ2-4; tentative D call: TRBD2 (6 bases). The CDR3 extends over 16 amino acids. Between the trimmed V and J ends, which lost 2 bases and 1 base, there was a span of 12 bases. Germline loops: CDR1 SEHNR, CDR2 FQNEAQ (reference sequence). The CDR3 region is CASSLPAGTAKNIQYF. For the CDR3, the DNA is TGTGCCAGCAGCTTACCGGCGGGGACGGCCAAAAACATTCAGTACTTC. Drawing the rest from reference TRBV7-9 and TRBJ2-4, the complete variable domain is DTGVSQNPRHKITKRGQNVTFRCDPISEHNRLYWYRQTLGQGPEFLTYFQNEAQLEKSRLLSDRFSAERPKGSFSTLEIQRTEQGDSAMYLCASSLPAGTAKNIQYFGAGTRLSVL.